The source of this T cell receptor (beta chain) is a study of HIV-infected patients and healthy controls. About 500 ng RNA was reverse transcribed with alpha and beta constant-region primers. Using multiplexing indices, alpha and beta chain libraries were generated apart by chain-specific third strand synthesis. One entry per CDR3 protein results from TCRdb running MiXCR on the 5' RACE reads. The sample records 11,000 or so distinct CDR3 sequences, under 6.5% being singletons. This CDR3 is built from 14 residues. V dropped 7 bases and J dropped 3 bases, with 10 bases sitting between them. No cell fractionation was done, so the repertoire covers all unsorted peripheral blood T cells. This clonotype is labeled as medium-sized (0.01 to 0.1%). The antigen remains undetermined. Whole-study results and caveats: During therapy, HIV-associated CDR3s fell significantly in frequency, while CMV-associated CDR3s did not change significantly. Mean usage of eight alpha and eight beta V genes differed significantly in HIV-infected patients versus controls. HIV-infected patients shared fewer CDR3 sequences between individuals than healthy controls.

The source of this sequence is an adult in good health. Sequenced: blood. The rearrangement links TRBV12-3 or TRBV12-4 to TRBJ2-6; no definite D call. The CDR3 coding sequence is TGTGCCAGCATTCTGGTGAATGGGGCCAACGTCCTGACTTTC. Translating it yields CASILVNGANVLTF.